The 15 T cell receptor beta chains in this list originate from one sample, sequenced in a study of monozygotic twins with inflammatory bowel disease. TCRdb reprocessed the 5' RACE reads and stores each CDR3 protein as one record, lacking DNA. Here the sample table reports some 330,000 distinct CDR3 sequences. The source material was blood. The receptors originated from a human donor with ulcerative colitis or Crohn's disease, or a healthy co-twin of an affected twin (not recorded which).

V usage is TRBV5-1 and J usage is TRBJ2-3; no DNA is available, so the TRBD2 call from TCRdb remains unchecked. Germline CDR1 is SGHRS and CDR2 is YFSETQ. CDR3 length: 15 amino acids. CDR3 protein: CASSRQGLSTDTQYF.

CDR3 sequence reads: CASSLAQQYSSGNTIYF. The chain uses TRBV7-2 and TRBJ1-3. The CDR3 length is 17 residues. The germline gives CDR1 SGHTA, CDR2 FQGNSA.

The chain recombines TRBV27 with TRBJ2-3; TCRdb's D gene call, TRBD2, goes unchecked for lack of DNA. In germline, CDR1 is MNHEY, CDR2 SMNVEV (reference sequence). The CDR3 contains 13 residues. Here the CDR3 reads CASSPDTSAEQYF.

CDR3 amino acids: CASVQRGSTDTQYF. The V and J genes are TRBV27 and TRBJ2-3; TCRdb's assignment of TRBD1 cannot be checked, as there is no DNA. CDR1 MNHEY and CDR2 SMNVEV come from the germline V gene (reference sequence). This CDR3 comprises 14 residues.

The gene calls are TRBV18 and TRBJ2-7; there is no DNA to check the TCRdb D call of TRBD2. The CDR3 spans 15 residues. CDR1 is KGHSH, CDR2 LQKENI, per germline. CDR3 region: CASSPGGASSYEQYF.

The V and J genes are TRBV7-2 and TRBJ2-1; checking the TCRdb D call of TRBD2 is not possible without DNA. The germline V gene encodes CDR1 SGHTA and CDR2 FQGNSA. The CDR3 has 15 residues. CDR3 region: CASSLEGLAGDEQFF.

The chain combines TRBV12-3 or TRBV12-4 with TRBJ1-4. This CDR3 spans 13 amino acids. The CDR3 sequence: CASSFGLNEKLFF.

The chain combines TRBV12-3 or TRBV12-4 with TRBJ1-6. This CDR3 has 15 residues. The CDR3 region is CASSLSGDYNSPLHF.

CDR3 region: CSASALGGLTGELFF. The chain joins TRBV20-1 to TRBJ2-2; the TCRdb D gene call, TRBD1, has no DNA to confirm it. Germline V gives CDR1 DFQATT, CDR2 SNEGSKA (reference sequence). The CDR3 spans 15 residues.

This chain links TRBV5-1 with TRBJ2-3. Germline V gene data show CDR1 as SGHRS and CDR2 as YFSETQ. The CDR3 totals 14 residues. Here the CDR3 reads CASSDGLAADTQYF.

The chain combines TRBV27 with TRBJ2-3; TCRdb gives TRBD1 as the D gene, but with no DNA this cannot be confirmed. The CDR3 is made up of 18 amino acids. Germline V gene sequence: CDR1 MNHEY, CDR2 SMNVEV (reference sequence). The CDR3 here is CASSSSGGWVLRTDTQYF.

The genes are TRBV10-3 and TRBJ1-1; TCRdb returns TRBD1, unconfirmable since there is no DNA. Germline-derived CDR1 and CDR2 are ENHRY and SYGVKD. CDR3 length: 14 amino acids. The CDR3 spells CAIRAPQVSTEAFF.

This CDR3 reads CATSWGRGWGQPQHF. The J gene is TRBJ1-5, the V gene TRBV15. Per the germline V gene, CDR1 is LNHNV and CDR2 is YYDKDF (reference sequence). CDR3 size: 15 residues.

The rearrangement links TRBV6-5 to TRBJ2-7; TCRdb's D call of TRBD2 is untestable without DNA. CDR1 is MNHEY, CDR2 SVGAGI, per germline. CDR3 length: 12 residues. This CDR3 reads CASSPLGPLQYF.

The gene calls are TRBV12-3 or TRBV12-4 and TRBJ2-2; TCRdb's assignment of TRBD1 cannot be checked, as there is no DNA. CDR3 length: 13 amino acids. CDR3 loop: CASSLTGLRELFF.